Listed below are T cell receptor beta chains from one sample, sequenced in a study of blood T cell repertoires in COVID-19. This table comes from immunoSEQ multiplex PCR, and its TCRdb copy is limited to in-frame clones, with some not included. The sample has nearly 60,000 clones, approximately 87% seen once. The sample taken for sequencing was peripheral blood. These receptor sequences come from a man aged 35 to 55 with active COVID-19. Both conserved end residues are part of each CDR3. Each record gives: V gene, D gene, clone size, J gene, CDR3 protein, CDR3 DNA. A D gene is named only where the DNA matches it firmly. Clone size is shown for a subset of rows, as once, few, many or a class of expanded clone.

V: TRBV5-1
D: TRBD1
size: -
J: TRBJ1-1
CDR3: CASSWGTGNTEAFF
DNA: TGCGCCAGCAGCTGGGGGACAGGGAACACTGAAGCTTTCTTT

V: TRBV10-1
D: -
size: -
J: TRBJ2-3
CDR3: CASSENGRADTQYF
DNA: TGCGCCAGCAGTGAAAACGGCAGGGCAGATACGCAGTATTTT

V: TRBV9
D: TRBD2
size: few
J: TRBJ2-7
CDR3: CASSAQAGLDEQYF
DNA: TGTGCCAGCAGCGCTCAAGCGGGATTGGACGAGCAGTACTTC

V: TRBV6-1
D: TRBD1
size: -
J: TRBJ1-2
CDR3: CASSEAWGQGIYGYTF
DNA: TGTGCCAGCAGTGAAGCGTGGGGACAGGGCATCTATGGCTACACCTTC

V: TRBV7-8
D: TRBD1
size: few
J: TRBJ2-3
CDR3: CASSPQGQGTQYF
DNA: TGTGCCAGCAGCCCTCAAGGACAGGGTACGCAGTATTTT

V: TRBV27
D: TRBD1
size: once
J: TRBJ2-7
CDR3: CASSSSGQGGSKQYF
DNA: TGTGCCAGCAGTTCCTCGGGACAGGGGGGGTCAAAGCAGTACTTC

V: TRBV27
D: -
size: -
J: TRBJ2-3
CDR3: CASSSSADTQYF
DNA: TGTGCCAGCAGTTCCTCTGCAGATACGCAGTATTTT

V: TRBV18
D: TRBD1
size: -
J: TRBJ1-2
CDR3: CASSPGDSNYGYTF
DNA: TGTGCCAGCTCACCAGGGGACAGCAACTATGGCTACACCTTC

V: TRBV30
D: TRBD1
size: -
J: TRBJ1-1
CDR3: CARDRGLGTEAFF
DNA: TGTGCCAGGGACAGGGGGCTAGGCACTGAAGCTTTCTTT

V: TRBV6-6
D: -
size: once
J: TRBJ1-1
CDR3: CASSYDMQGTTEAFF
DNA: TGTGCCAGCAGTTACGACATGCAGGGGACCACTGAAGCTTTCTTT

V: TRBV11-2
D: TRBD1
size: -
J: TRBJ2-2
CDR3: CASSLGTGSHITNTGELFF
DNA: TGTGCCAGCAGCTTAGGGACAGGGTCCCATATTACGAACACCGGGGAGCTGTTTTTT

V: TRBV28
D: TRBD2
size: -
J: TRBJ2-7
CDR3: CASSRGTSGSTYEQYF
DNA: TGTGCCAGCAGCCGCGGGACTAGCGGGTCAACCTACGAGCAGTACTTC

V: TRBV16
D: -
size: -
J: TRBJ2-1
CDR3: CASSQSSYGISYNEQFF
DNA: TGTGCCAGCAGCCAATCGAGCTACGGGATCTCCTACAATGAGCAGTTCTTC

V: TRBV6-5
D: TRBD1
size: -
J: TRBJ1-1
CDR3: CASSADRGEEAFF
DNA: TGTGCCAGCAGCGCGGACAGGGGAGAGGAAGCTTTCTTT

V: TRBV9
D: -
size: -
J: TRBJ1-5
CDR3: CASSVGGGAPQHF
DNA: TGTGCCAGCAGCGTAGGGGGAGGGGCGCCCCAGCATTTT

V: TRBV15
D: TRBD2
size: -
J: TRBJ2-1
CDR3: CATSGTSGEQFF
DNA: TGTGCCACCAGTGGGACTAGCGGAGAGCAGTTCTTC

V: TRBV28
D: -
size: -
J: TRBJ2-7
CDR3: CASRAGLNYEQYF
DNA: TGTGCCAGCAGAGCAGGACTGAACTACGAGCAGTACTTC

V: TRBV3-1/TRBV3-2
D: -
size: -
J: TRBJ1-2
CDR3: CASSQRKEIANYGYTF
DNA: TGTGCCAGCAGCCAAAGGAAGGAGATAGCTAACTATGGCTACACCTTC

V: TRBV28
D: TRBD1
size: -
J: TRBJ2-2
CDR3: CASRETGAGTGELFF
DNA: TGTGCCAGCAGAGAGACAGGGGCCGGCACCGGGGAGCTGTTTTTT

V: TRBV29-1
D: TRBD2
size: -
J: TRBJ2-3
CDR3: CSVLPGGVGDTQYF
DNA: TGCAGCGTCCTCCCGGGAGGGGTGGGAGATACGCAGTATTTT

V: TRBV30
D: TRBD2
size: -
J: TRBJ2-5
CDR3: CAWSVGLAGAGGETQYF
DNA: TGTGCCTGGAGTGTAGGACTAGCGGGAGCAGGAGGAGAGACCCAGTACTTC

V: TRBV14
D: TRBD1
size: -
J: TRBJ1-2
CDR3: CASSRDRGRYYGYTF
DNA: TGTGCCAGCAGCCGGGACAGGGGGCGATACTATGGCTACACCTTC

V: TRBV5-4
D: TRBD1
size: -
J: TRBJ1-1
CDR3: CASSSDGDRGNTEAFF
DNA: TGTGCCAGCAGCTCGGACGGGGACAGGGGGAACACTGAAGCTTTCTTT

V: TRBV28
D: TRBD1
size: -
J: TRBJ1-5
CDR3: CASILDRAEGSQPQHF
DNA: TGTGCCAGCATCCTGGACAGGGCAGAAGGGAGTCAGCCCCAGCATTTT

V: TRBV18
D: TRBD2
size: -
J: TRBJ2-3
CDR3: CASSPGTSGITDTQYF
DNA: TGTGCCAGCTCACCCGGGACTAGCGGGATCACAGATACGCAGTATTTT

V: TRBV12-3/TRBV12-4
D: TRBD2
size: -
J: TRBJ2-7
CDR3: CASSLAGSYEQYF
DNA: TGTGCCAGCTCCTTAGCGGGAAGCTACGAGCAGTACTTC

V: TRBV27
D: TRBD2
size: -
J: TRBJ2-2
CDR3: CASSLSGRGYTGELFF
DNA: TGTGCCAGCAGCCTTAGCGGGAGGGGCTACACCGGGGAGCTGTTTTTT

V: TRBV7-9
D: -
size: -
J: TRBJ2-3
CDR3: CASSFDRSTDTQYF
DNA: TGTGCCAGCAGCTTTGACAGAAGCACAGATACGCAGTATTTT

V: TRBV19
D: TRBD1
size: -
J: TRBJ2-1
CDR3: CASSIRGYNEQFF
DNA: TGTGCCAGTAGTATCAGGGGGTACAATGAGCAGTTCTTC

V: TRBV28
D: -
size: -
J: TRBJ1-4
CDR3: CASSRLGGNEKLFF
DNA: TGTGCCAGCAGTCGCTTGGGGGGTAATGAAAAACTGTTTTTT